This TCR beta chain was found in a study of molecular identifiers for immune sequencing clone quantification. Turning to the study itself: In replicates, RNA from roughly 21,000 or 96,000 naive CD8 cells was split five ways, four sequenced.

Listed TCR primers and previously described methods were used for bulk TCR libraries. TCRdb recomputed calls from the PCR reads with MiXCR, one row per CDR3 protein. Altogether several thousand distinct CDR3 sequences are present, roughly 37% being singletons, with the ten largest covering around 7%. Notes on the study in general: Identical TCR molecules that share a barcode could lead to an underestimation of highly expanded clone sizes.

Comment on this clonotype: Its antigen is currently unknown.

The authors sorted naive CD8 T cells as CD8+CD4-CCR7+CD45RA+. This receptor was taken from a human donor in good health. Some libraries in this study had Jurkat cell RNA spiked in. Sequences were obtained from naive CD8+ T cells from blood, with Jurkat cell RNA spiked in. Subset described: FACS-sorted CD8+CD4-CCR7+CD45RA+ naive T cells.

The CDR3 DNA sequence: TGTGCCAGCAGAAGCAAACCTGGGGCCAACGTCCTGACTTTC. Residues: CASRSKPGANVLTF. V is TRBV6-2 or TRBV6-3 and J is TRBJ2-6; D not certain. The CDR3 sequence is 14 residues long. V lost 6 bases and J 2 bases, leaving 8 bases between the germline ends. The germline CDR1 and CDR2 sequences are MNHEY and SVGEGT.